Sequencing of this TCR beta chain was carried out in a study of cytomegalovirus exposure and HLA in healthy donors. Findings of the study overall: The listing of 150 to 200 TCR beta chains classed them as cytomegalovirus-associated. In vitro assays verified that a few CMV-associated chains recognized CMV antigens specifically. Despite most TCR sequences being rare, some public TCRs occurred in many donors.

Of note for this clone: Its antigen is not known.

The CDR3 is 14 residues long. Germline values: CDR1 SGDLS, CDR2 YYNGEE. Trimming took 7 bases from V and 0 from J, leaving 11 bases between them. Measured with immunoSEQ multiplex PCR; TCRdb has only the in-frame clones, and not every one. The sample contains some 140,000 clones, roughly four fifths of which appear only once. Separate from the approximately 670-subject first cohort was the roughly 130-subject validation cohort, to which the donors belonged. The sequence came from a man aged 25 to 40 in good health and CMV-seropositive. This chain connects TRBV9 to TRBJ1-3; D not certain. The sequenced sample was PBMCs. The CDR3 DNA follows: TGTGCCAGCTCTCGGTTGAGCTCTGGAAACACCATATATTTT. As protein: CASSRLSSGNTIYF.